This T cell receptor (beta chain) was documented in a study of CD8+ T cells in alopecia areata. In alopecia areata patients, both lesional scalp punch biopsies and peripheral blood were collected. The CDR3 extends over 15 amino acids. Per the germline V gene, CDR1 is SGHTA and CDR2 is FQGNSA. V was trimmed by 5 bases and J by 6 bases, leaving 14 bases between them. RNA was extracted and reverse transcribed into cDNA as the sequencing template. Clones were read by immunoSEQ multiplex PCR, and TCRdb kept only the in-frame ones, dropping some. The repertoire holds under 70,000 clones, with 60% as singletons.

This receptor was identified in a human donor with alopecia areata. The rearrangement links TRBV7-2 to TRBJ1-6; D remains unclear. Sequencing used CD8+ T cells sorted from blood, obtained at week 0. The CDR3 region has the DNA TGTGCCAGCAGCCCAAGCCGGCAGTTTAATTCACCCCTCCACTTT. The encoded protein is CASSPSRQFNSPLHF.